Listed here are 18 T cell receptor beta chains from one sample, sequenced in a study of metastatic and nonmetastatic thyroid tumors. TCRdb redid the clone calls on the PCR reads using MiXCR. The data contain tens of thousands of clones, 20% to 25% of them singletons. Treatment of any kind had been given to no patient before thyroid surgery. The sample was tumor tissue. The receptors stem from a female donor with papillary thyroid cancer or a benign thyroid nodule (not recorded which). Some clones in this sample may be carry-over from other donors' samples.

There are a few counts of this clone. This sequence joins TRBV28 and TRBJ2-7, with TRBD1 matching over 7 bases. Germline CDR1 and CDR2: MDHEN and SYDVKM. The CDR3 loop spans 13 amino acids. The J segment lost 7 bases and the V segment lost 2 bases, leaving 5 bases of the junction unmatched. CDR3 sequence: CASSLRGLVEQYF. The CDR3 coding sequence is TGTGCCAGCAGTTTAAGGGGGCTTGTGGAGCAGTACTTC.

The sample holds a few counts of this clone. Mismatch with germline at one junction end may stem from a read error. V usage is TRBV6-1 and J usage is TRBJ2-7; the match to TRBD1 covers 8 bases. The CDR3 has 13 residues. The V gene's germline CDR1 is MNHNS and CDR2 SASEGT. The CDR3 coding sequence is TGTGCCGGCAGGACAGGGATAGGCTACGAGCAGTACTTC. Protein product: CAGRTGIGYEQYF.

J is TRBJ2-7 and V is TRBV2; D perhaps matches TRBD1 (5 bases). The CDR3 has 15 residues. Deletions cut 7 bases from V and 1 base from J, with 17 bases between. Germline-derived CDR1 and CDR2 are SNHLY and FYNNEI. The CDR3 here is CASNAPQDGSYEQYF. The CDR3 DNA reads TGTGCCAGCAACGCCCCACAGGACGGTTCCTACGAGCAGTACTTC.

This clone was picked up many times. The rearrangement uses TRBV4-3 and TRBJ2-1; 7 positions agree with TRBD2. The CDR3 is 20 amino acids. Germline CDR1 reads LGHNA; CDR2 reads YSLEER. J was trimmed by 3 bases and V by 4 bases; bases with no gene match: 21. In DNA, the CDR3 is TGCGCCAGCAGCCGGAGGACTTGGGGGGAGGGCTATTATCGCTACAATGAGCAGTTCTTC. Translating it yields CASSRRTWGEGYYRYNEQFF.

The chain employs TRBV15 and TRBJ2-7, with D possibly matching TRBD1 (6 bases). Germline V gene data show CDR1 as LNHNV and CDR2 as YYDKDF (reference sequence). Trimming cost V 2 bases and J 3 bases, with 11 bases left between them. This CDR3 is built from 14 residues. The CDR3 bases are TGTGCCACCAGCAGACGCAGGGGTGGCTACGAGCAGTACTTC. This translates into CATSRRRGGYEQYF.

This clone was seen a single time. CDR3 coding DNA: TGTGCCAGCAGCTTAGCAGGGGGAAGCGAGCAGTACTTC. It yields the protein CASSLAGGSEQYF. The chain carries TRBV11-2 and TRBJ2-7, with TRBD1 matching 7 bases. Germline V gene lookup returns CDR1 SGHAT and CDR2 FQNNGV. The trim removed 1 base at V and 6 bases at J, leaving 3 bases unmatched. There are 13 residues in the CDR3.

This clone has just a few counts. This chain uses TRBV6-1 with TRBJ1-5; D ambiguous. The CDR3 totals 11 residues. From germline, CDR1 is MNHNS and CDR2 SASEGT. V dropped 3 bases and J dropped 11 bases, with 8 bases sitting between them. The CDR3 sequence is CASSDFWSQHF. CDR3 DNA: TGTGCCAGCAGTGATTTTTGGTCCCAGCATTTT.

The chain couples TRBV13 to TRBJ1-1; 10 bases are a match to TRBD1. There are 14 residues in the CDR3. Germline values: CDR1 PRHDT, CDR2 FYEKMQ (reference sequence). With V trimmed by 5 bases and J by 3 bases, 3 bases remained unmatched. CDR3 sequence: CASSGGQGYTEAFF. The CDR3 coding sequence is TGTGCCAGCAGCGGGGGACAGGGGTACACTGAAGCTTTCTTT.

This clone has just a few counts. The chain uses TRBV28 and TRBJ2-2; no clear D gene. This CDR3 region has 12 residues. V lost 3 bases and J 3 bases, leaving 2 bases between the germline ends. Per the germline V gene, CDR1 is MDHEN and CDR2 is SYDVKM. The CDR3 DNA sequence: TGTGCCAGCAGTTTGGACACCGGGGAGCTGTTTTTT. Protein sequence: CASSLDTGELFF.

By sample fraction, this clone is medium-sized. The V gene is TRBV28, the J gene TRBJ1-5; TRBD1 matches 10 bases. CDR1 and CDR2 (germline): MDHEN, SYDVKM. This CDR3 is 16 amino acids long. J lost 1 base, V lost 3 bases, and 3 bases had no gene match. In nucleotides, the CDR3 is TGTGCCAGCAGTTTGGGGACAGGGGTAAGCAATCAGCCCCAGCATTTT. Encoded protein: CASSLGTGVSNQPQHF. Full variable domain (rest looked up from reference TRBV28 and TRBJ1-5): DVKVTQSSRYLVKRTGEKVFLECVQDMDHENMFWYRQDPGLGLRLIYFSYDVKMKEKGDIPEGYSVSREKKERFSLILESASTNQTSMYLCASSLGTGVSNQPQHFGDGTRLSIL.

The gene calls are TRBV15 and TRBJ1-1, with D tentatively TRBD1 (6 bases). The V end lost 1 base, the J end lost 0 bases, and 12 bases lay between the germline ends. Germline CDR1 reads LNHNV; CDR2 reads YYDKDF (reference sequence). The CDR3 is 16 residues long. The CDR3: CATSRVGRGMNTEAFF. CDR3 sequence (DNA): TGTGCCACCAGCAGAGTTGGCAGGGGCATGAACACTGAAGCTTTCTTT. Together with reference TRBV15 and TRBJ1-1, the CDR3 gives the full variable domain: DAMVIQNPRYQVTQFGKPVTLSCSQTLNHNVMYWYQQKSSQAPKLLFHYYDKDFNNEADTPDNFQSRRPNTSFCFLDIRSPGLGDTAMYLCATSRVGRGMNTEAFFGQGTRLTVV.

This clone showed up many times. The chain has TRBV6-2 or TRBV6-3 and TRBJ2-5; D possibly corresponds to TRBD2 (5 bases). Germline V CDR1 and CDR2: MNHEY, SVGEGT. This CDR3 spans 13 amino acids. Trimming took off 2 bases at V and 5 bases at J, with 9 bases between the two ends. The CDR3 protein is CASSYGLGETQYF. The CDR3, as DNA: TGTGCCAGCAGTTACGGACTGGGGGAGACCCAGTACTTC.

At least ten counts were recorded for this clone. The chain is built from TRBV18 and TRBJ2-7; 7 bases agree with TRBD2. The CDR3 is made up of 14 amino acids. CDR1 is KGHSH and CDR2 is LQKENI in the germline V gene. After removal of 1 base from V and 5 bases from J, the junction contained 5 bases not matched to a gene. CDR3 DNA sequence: TGTGCCAGCTCACCACGGACTAGTTCCCACGAGCAGTACTTC. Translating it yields CASSPRTSSHEQYF.

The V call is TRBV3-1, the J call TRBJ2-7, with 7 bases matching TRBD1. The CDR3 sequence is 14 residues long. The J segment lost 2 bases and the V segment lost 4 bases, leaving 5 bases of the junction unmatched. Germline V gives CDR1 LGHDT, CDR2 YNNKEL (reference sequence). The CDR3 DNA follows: TGTGCCAGCAGCCTGGGACAGCGAGCCTACGAGCAGTACTTC. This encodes CASSLGQRAYEQYF.

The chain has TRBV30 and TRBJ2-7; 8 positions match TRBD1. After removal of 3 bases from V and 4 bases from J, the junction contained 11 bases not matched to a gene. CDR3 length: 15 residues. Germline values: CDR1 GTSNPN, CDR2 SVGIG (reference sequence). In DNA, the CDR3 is TGTGCCTGGAGGGACTTCGGGACAGGAAGGTACGAGCAGTACTTC. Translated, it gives CAWRDFGTGRYEQYF.

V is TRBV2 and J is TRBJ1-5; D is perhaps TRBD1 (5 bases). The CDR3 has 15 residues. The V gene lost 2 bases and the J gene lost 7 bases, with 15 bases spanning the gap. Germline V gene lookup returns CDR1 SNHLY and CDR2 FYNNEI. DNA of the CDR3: TGTGCCAGCAGTGAATATCAGTCAGGGAACCAGCCCCAGCATTTT. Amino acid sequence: CASSEYQSGNQPQHF. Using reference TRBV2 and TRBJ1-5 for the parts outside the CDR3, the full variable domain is EPEVTQTPSHQVTQMGQEVILRCVPISNHLYFYWYRQILGQKVEFLVSFYNNEISEKSEIFDDQFSVERPDGSNFTLKIRSTKLEDSAMYFCASSEYQSGNQPQHFGDGTRLSIL.

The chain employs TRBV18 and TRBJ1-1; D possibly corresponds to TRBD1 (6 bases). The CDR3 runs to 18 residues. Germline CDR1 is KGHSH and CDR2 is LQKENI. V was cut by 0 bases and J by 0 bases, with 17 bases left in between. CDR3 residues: CASSPPFRIRDMNTEAFF. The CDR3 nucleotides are TGTGCCAGCTCACCACCGTTCCGGATCAGGGACATGAACACTGAAGCTTTCTTT.

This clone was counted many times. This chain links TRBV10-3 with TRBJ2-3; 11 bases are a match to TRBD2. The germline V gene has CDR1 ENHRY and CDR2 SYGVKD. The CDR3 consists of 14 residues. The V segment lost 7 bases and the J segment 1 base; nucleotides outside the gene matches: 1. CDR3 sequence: CAIKGLAGTDTQYF. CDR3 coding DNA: TGTGCCATCAAGGGACTAGCGGGCACAGATACGCAGTATTTT.